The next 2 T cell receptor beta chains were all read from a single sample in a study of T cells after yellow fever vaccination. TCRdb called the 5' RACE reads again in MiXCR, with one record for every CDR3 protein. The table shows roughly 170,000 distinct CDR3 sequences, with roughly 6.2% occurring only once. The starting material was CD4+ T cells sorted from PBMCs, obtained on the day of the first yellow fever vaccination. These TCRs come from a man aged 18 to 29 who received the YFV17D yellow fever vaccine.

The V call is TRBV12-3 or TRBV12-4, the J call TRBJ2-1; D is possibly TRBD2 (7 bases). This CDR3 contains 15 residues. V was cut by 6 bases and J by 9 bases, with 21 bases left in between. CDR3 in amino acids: CASRLQGGGSAEQFF. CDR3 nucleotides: TGTGCCAGCAGACTCCAGGGCGGGGGCTCCGCTGAGCAGTTCTTC.

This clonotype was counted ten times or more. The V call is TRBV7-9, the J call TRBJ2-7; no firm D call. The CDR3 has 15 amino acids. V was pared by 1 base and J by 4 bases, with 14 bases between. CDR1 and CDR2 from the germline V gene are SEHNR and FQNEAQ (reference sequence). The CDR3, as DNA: TGTGCCAGCAGCTTAGGGCCTGGCCGCTCTTACGAGCAGTACTTC. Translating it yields CASSLGPGRSYEQYF. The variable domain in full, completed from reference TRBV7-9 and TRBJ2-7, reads DTGVSQNPRHKITKRGQNVTFRCDPISEHNRLYWYRQTLGQGPEFLTYFQNEAQLEKSRLLSDRFSAERPKGSFSTLEIQRTEQGDSAMYLCASSLGPGRSYEQYFGPGTRLTVT.